The 4 T cell receptor beta chains below come from one sample, sequenced in a study of a mutant IDH1 vaccine in newly diagnosed glioma. Time point in this sample: baseline, week 1 (first vaccination visit). Noted treatment: pre-vaccination baseline after standard-of-care therapy. Profiling relied on immunoSEQ multiplex PCR, and the TCRdb table lists in-frame clones only, not all of them. The sample yields roughly 86,000 clones, roughly 77% seen once. The sequenced sample was PBMCs, obtained from a glioma patient treated with radiotherapy, temozolomide or both. The origin of the receptors is a man between 35 and 55 years old with glioma.

CDR3 amino acids: CASSRDRGGYEQYF. CDR3 bases: TGTGCCAGCAGTCGGGACAGGGGAGGGTACGAGCAGTACTTC. The chain is built from TRBV6-6 and TRBJ2-7, with 10 bases aligning to TRBD1. Germline CDR1 and CDR2: MNHNY and SVGAGI (reference sequence). The length of the CDR3 is 14 residues. V lost 5 bases and J lost 4; bases outside the gene matches: 5.

The chain combines TRBV2 with TRBJ1-1; 7 bases are shared with TRBD1. The CDR3 extends over 12 amino acids. V shed 5 bases, J shed 6 bases, and the junction held 3 bases outside the gene matches. CDR1 is SNHLY, CDR2 FYNNEI, per germline. The CDR3 is CASSPDRPEAFF. CDR3 nucleotides: TGTGCCAGCAGTCCGGACAGGCCTGAAGCTTTCTTT.

The rearrangement uses TRBV4-1 and TRBJ1-4; the D gene is possibly TRBD1 (5 bases). Germline V gives CDR1 MGHRA, CDR2 YSYEKL. CDR3 length: 13 amino acids. V gave up 0 bases and J gave up 14 bases, with 13 bases separating them. CDR3 in amino acids: CASSQERGRRLFF. The CDR3 DNA sequence: TGCGCCAGCAGCCAAGAACGGGGCCGCCGGCTGTTTTTT.

The rearrangement uses TRBV13 and TRBJ2-2; maybe TRBD1 (6 bases). V lost 3 bases to trimming and J lost 5 bases, with 7 bases between them. CDR1 is PRHDT, CDR2 FYEKMQ, per germline (reference sequence). CDR3 length: 13 residues. CDR3 coding DNA: TGTGCCAGCAGCTTCACAGGGACCGGGGAGCTGTTTTTT. The encoded protein is CASSFTGTGELFF.